Shown below are 13 T cell receptor beta chains from a single sample sequenced in a study of CXCR3-negative and CXCR3-positive naive CD8 T cells. 5' RACE that incorporated UMI labels was used to prepare the TRB cDNA libraries. Reprocessing the 5' RACE reads, TCRdb reports a single entry for every CDR3 protein and omits DNA. This sample lists 75,000 to 100,000 distinct CDR3 sequences; its ten largest clones have roughly 1.5%. The sample was naive CXCR3- CD8+ T cells from blood. Subset of the sample: CD45RO-CCR7+CD27+CD95- naive CD8+ T cells lacking CXCR3 (TNR3-). These receptors were obtained from a human donor in good health. Some clones in this sample may be carry-over from other donors' samples.

The rearrangement links TRBV9 to TRBJ2-6; with no DNA, the TCRdb D assignment of TRBD2 cannot be verified. CDR3 length: 19 amino acids. The germline CDR1 and CDR2 sequences are SGDLS and YYNGEE. This CDR3 is CASSVAGGDSSRGANVLTF.

V is TRBV27 and J is TRBJ2-5; the TCRdb D gene call, TRBD2, has no DNA to confirm it. CDR1 is MNHEY, CDR2 SMNVEV, per germline (reference sequence). The CDR3 is made up of 15 amino acids. CDR3: CASSSFSGGAETQYF.

CDR3 sequence reads: CSASTTGGVFSYEQYF. This chain links TRBV20-1 with TRBJ2-7; the D call of TRBD1 rests on TCRdb alone, since no DNA is present to check it. Germline V gene data show CDR1 as DFQATT and CDR2 as SNEGSKA (reference sequence). The CDR3 totals 16 residues.

The genes are TRBV18 and TRBJ2-3; TCRdb names TRBD2, which stays unverified in the absence of DNA. The CDR3 contains 16 residues. The germline gives CDR1 KGHSH, CDR2 LQKENI. The CDR3 here is CASSIPGLAGADTQYF.

This chain connects TRBV7-3 to TRBJ2-1; TCRdb designates TRBD2, a call that cannot be tested without DNA. The V gene's germline CDR1 is SGHTA and CDR2 FQGTGA. CDR3 length equals 16 residues. The chain's CDR3 is CASSSSGTSGTNEQFF.

The chain links TRBV7-9 to TRBJ2-5; TCRdb lists TRBD2, though no DNA is available to test this call. CDR3 size: 13 residues. Germline CDR1 reads SEHNR; CDR2 reads FQNEAQ (reference sequence). The CDR3: CATRGAHQETQYF.

The chain recombines TRBV7-2 with TRBJ2-3; as DNA is missing, the TRBD1 call by TCRdb cannot be tested. The CDR3 is made up of 17 amino acids. The germline gives CDR1 SGHTA, CDR2 FQGNSA. CDR3 region: CASSRPGTGGITDTQYF. The variable domain in full, completed from reference TRBV7-2 and TRBJ2-3, reads GAGVSQSPSNKVTEKGKDVELRCDPISGHTALYWYRQSLGQGLEFLIYFQGNSAPDKSGLPSDRFSAERTGGSVSTLTIQRTQQEDSAVYLCASSRPGTGGITDTQYFGPGTRLTVL.

The chain employs TRBV4-1 and TRBJ2-7; checking the TCRdb D call of TRBD2 is not possible without DNA. CDR1 and CDR2 (germline): MGHRA, YSYEKL. The CDR3 loop spans 17 amino acids. The CDR3 loop is CASSQVSRAGVEYEQYF.

The chain recombines TRBV7-8 with TRBJ2-7; as DNA is missing, the TRBD2 call by TCRdb cannot be tested. This CDR3 has 15 residues. The germline CDR1 and CDR2 sequences are SGHVS and FQNEAQ. This chain's CDR3 is CASSLWVGGRYEQYF.

V is TRBV2 and J is TRBJ2-5; checking the TCRdb D call of TRBD1 is not possible without DNA. From germline, CDR1 is SNHLY and CDR2 FYNNEI. This CDR3 comprises 11 residues. The chain's CDR3 is CATRGRETQYF.

V gene TRBV12-3 or TRBV12-4 combines with J gene TRBJ2-7. The CDR3 loop spans 14 amino acids. CDR3: CASSFFQGPHEQYF.

The rearrangement uses TRBV21-1 and TRBJ1-5; TCRdb designates TRBD1, a call that cannot be tested without DNA. TRBV21-1 is labeled a pseudogene. CDR3 length: 16 amino acids. The CDR3 is CASSHLSGGGDQPQHF.

V and J are TRBV28 and TRBJ2-5; TCRdb reports TRBD2, a call that lacks DNA to check it against. The CDR3 has 15 amino acids. Germline CDR1 is MDHEN and CDR2 is SYDVKM. The CDR3 spells CASTSHVVPQETKYF.